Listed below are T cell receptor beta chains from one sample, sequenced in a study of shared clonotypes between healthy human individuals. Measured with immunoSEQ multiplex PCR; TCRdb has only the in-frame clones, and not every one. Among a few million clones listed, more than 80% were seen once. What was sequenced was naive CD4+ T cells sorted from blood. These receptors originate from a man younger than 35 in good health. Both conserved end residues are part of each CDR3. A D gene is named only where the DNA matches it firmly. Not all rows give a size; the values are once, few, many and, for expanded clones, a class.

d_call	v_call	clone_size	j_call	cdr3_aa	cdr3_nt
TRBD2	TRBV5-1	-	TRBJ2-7	CASSPGGLAGGDEQYF	TGCGCCAGCAGCCCGGGGGGGCTAGCGGGAGGAGACGAGCAGTACTTC
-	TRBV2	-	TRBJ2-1	CASRRQGLNEQFF	TGTGCCAGCCGCCGACAGGGACTGAATGAGCAGTTCTTC
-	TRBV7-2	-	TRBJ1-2	CASSLPATGGYTF	TGTGCCAGCAGTCTCCCAGCCACGGGAGGCTACACCTTC
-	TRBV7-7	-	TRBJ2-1	CASSPNLNNEQFF	TGTGCTAGCAGCCCCAACTTGAACAATGAGCAGTTCTTC
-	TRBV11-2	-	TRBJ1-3	CASSFGSGNTIYF	TGTGCCAGCAGCTTTGGCTCTGGAAACACCATATATTTT
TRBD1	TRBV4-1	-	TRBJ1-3	CASSQDRGGGGNTIYF	TGCGCCAGCAGCCAGGACAGGGGGGGTGGTGGAAACACCATATATTTT
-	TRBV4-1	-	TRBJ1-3	CASSQGAGSGNTIYF	TGCGCCAGCAGCCAAGGCGCAGGGTCTGGAAACACCATATATTTT
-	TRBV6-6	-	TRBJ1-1	CASGSNTEAFF	TGTGCCAGTGGCTCGAACACTGAAGCTTTCTTT
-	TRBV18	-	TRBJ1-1	CASSPGTANTEAFF	TGTGCCAGCTCACCAGGGACCGCCAACACTGAAGCTTTCTTT
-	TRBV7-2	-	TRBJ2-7	CASSLVGFSYEQYF	TGTGCCAGCAGCTTAGTCGGATTCTCCTACGAGCAGTACTTC
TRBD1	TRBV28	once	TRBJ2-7	CASSFRQGPTYEQYF	TGTGCCAGCAGTTTCCGACAGGGTCCTACCTACGAGCAGTACTTC
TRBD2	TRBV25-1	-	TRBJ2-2	CASSKVTSGVWNTGELFF	TGTGCCAGCAGTAAGGTTACTAGCGGGGTCTGGAACACCGGGGAGCTGTTTTTT
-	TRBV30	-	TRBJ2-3	CAWSSGTDTQYF	TGTGCCTGGAGTTCCGGCACAGATACGCAGTATTTT
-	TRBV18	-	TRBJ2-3	CASSPLTGDTQYF	TGTGCCAGCTCACCGTTAACAGGGGATACGCAGTATTTT
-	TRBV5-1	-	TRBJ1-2	CASSLGSGGANYGYTF	TGCGCCAGCAGCTTGGGGTCAGGAGGGGCCAACTATGGCTACACCTTC
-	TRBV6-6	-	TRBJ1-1	CASRTRGVTEAFF	TGTGCCAGCAGAACAAGGGGCGTCACTGAAGCTTTCTTT
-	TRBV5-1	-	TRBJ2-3	CASSITPDTQYF	TGCGCCAGCAGCATTACGCCAGATACGCAGTATTTT
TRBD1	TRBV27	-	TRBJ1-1	CASSSDRGNTEAFF	TGTGCCAGCAGTTCGGACAGGGGGAACACTGAAGCTTTCTTT
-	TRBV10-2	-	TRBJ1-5	CASSDSGVGNQPQHF	TGCGCCAGCAGTGACTCAGGGGTAGGCAATCAGCCCCAGCATTTT
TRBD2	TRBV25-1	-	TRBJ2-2	CASSDSGLAGKLTGELFF	TGTGCCAGCAGTGACTCGGGACTAGCGGGAAAGTTAACCGGGGAGCTGTTTTTT